The sample holds a few counts of the clone carrying this T cell receptor (beta chain). The source of the sample is a study of T cells in Graves' hyperthyroidism and ophthalmopathy. Authors of the study amplified TCR beta CDR3 regions from RNA transcripts. In the first-round RT-PCR of the TCR CDR3, the HTBI primer set was used. TCRdb reprocessed the multiplex PCR reads with MiXCR, giving one entry per CDR3 protein. The sample consists of hundreds of thousands of distinct CDR3 sequences, roughly 15% of them appearing once. V was pared by 0 bases and J by 0 bases, with 8 bases of the junction left unmatched. CDR3 length equals 18 residues. The germline V gene encodes CDR1 LGHNA and CDR2 YNFKEQ.

Sequenced sample: blood. The origin of this receptor is a woman between 45 and 65 years old with Graves' ophthalmopathy. The V gene is TRBV4-2, the J gene TRBJ2-3; 8 nucleotides agree with TRBD2. The CDR3 reads CASSQESRASGSTDTQYF. The DNA for the CDR3 is TGTGCCAGCAGCCAAGAATCCCGGGCTAGCGGGAGCACAGATACGCAGTATTTT.